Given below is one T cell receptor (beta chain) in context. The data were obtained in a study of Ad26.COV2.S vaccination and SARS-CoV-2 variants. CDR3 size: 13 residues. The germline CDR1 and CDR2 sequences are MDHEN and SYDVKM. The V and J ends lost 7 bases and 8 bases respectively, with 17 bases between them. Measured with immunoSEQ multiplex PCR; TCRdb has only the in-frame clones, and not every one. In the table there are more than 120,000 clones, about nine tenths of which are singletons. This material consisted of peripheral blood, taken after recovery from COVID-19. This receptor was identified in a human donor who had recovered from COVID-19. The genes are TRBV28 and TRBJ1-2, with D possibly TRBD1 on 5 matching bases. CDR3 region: CASTQGLPTGYTF. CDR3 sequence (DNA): TGTGCCAGCACCCAGGGACTGCCTACAGGCTACACCTTC.